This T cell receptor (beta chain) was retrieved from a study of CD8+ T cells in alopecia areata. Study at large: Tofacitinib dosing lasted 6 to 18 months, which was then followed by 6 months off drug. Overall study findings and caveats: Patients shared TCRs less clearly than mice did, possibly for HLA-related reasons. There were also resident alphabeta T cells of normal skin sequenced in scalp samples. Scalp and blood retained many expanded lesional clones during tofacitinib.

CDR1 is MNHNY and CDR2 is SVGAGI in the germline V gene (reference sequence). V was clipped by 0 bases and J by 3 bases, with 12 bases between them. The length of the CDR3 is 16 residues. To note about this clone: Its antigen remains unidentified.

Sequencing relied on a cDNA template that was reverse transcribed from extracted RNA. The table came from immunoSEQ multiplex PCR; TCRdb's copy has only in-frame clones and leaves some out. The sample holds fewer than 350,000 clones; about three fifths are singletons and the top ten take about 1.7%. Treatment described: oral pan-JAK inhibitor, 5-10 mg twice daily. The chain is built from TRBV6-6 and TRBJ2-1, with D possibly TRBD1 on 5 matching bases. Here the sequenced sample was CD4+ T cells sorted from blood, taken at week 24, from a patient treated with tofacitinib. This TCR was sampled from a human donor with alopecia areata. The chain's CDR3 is CASSYSDGALYNEQFF. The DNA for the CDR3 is TGTGCCAGCAGTTACTCGGATGGGGCCCTCTACAATGAGCAGTTCTTC.